The 27 T cell receptor beta chains below were found in one sample sequenced in a study of T cell responses to AZD1222 COVID-19 vaccine. Sequenced by immunoSEQ multiplex PCR; TCRdb stores in-frame clones only, minus some. The sample carries 120,000 to 150,000 clones, roughly 92% recorded once. The sequences come from peripheral blood, collected 28 days after the second AZD1222 dose. The receptors were sampled from an adult who received the AZD1222 COVID-19 vaccine.

This clone was observed a handful of times. This chain links TRBV4-3 with TRBJ2-7; perhaps TRBD1 as D (6 bases). Germline V lookup: CDR1 LGHNA, CDR2 YSLEER. The CDR3 has 13 amino acids. V gave up 3 bases and J gave up 8 bases, with 14 bases separating them. CDR3: CASSHARQDKQYF. The CDR3 bases are TGCGCCAGCAGCCACGCAAGACAGGATAAGCAGTACTTC.

The genes are TRBV7-8 and TRBJ2-1; possible D gene TRBD2, 6 bases. Germline V gene sequence: CDR1 SGHVS, CDR2 FQNEAQ. The CDR3 extends over 12 amino acids. V lost 5 bases to trimming and J lost 9 bases, with 11 bases between them. CDR3 in DNA: TGTGCCAGCAGCCCTATCGGGGGTGAGCAGTTCTTC. It is translated as CASSPIGGEQFF. The variable domain in full, completed from reference TRBV7-8 and TRBJ2-1, reads GAGVSQSPRYKVAKRGQDVALRCDPISGHVSLFWYQQALGQGPEFLTYFQNEAQLDKSGLPSDRFFAERPEGSVSTLKIQRTQQEDSAVYLCASSPIGGEQFFGPGTRLTVL.

The rearrangement joins TRBV7-9 to TRBJ2-3; 10 bases are a match to TRBD2. The CDR3 loop spans 17 amino acids. Germline CDR1 reads SEHNR; CDR2 reads FQNEAQ (reference sequence). The ends lost 1 base at V and 4 bases at J; junction bases unmatched: 8. This chain's CDR3 is CASSLVSGTSVADTQYF. The CDR3 nucleotides are TGTGCCAGCAGCTTAGTTAGCGGGACTAGCGTGGCAGATACGCAGTATTTT.

This chain uses TRBV5-1 with TRBJ2-1; weak D call: TRBD2 (5 bases). Trimming removed 8 bases at V and 7 bases at J, with 16 bases between. From germline, CDR1 is SGHRS and CDR2 YFSETQ. The CDR3 covers 13 residues. The CDR3 here is CASGFPTGNEQFF. The CDR3 DNA follows: TGCGCCAGTGGCTTCCCCACGGGGAATGAGCAGTTCTTC.

The rearrangement uses TRBV27 and TRBJ1-2; TRBD1 might be the D (6 bases). The CDR3 runs 13 residues. The V end was cut by 3 bases, the J end by 4 bases, with 9 bases between. CDR1 and CDR2 from the germline V gene are MNHEY and SMNVEV (reference sequence). DNA for the CDR3: TGTGCCAGCAGTTTCGGCAGGGGCTATGGCTACACCTTC. Protein sequence: CASSFGRGYGYTF.

The chain couples TRBV12-3 or TRBV12-4 to TRBJ2-1; D may correspond to TRBD1 or TRBD2 (5 bases each). CDR3 length: 11 amino acids. The V end lost 3 bases, the J end lost 10 bases, and 7 bases lay between the germline ends. CDR3 bases: TGTGCCAGCAGTTTGGGGGTGGAGCAGTTCTTC. It codes for CASSLGVEQFF.

This chain connects TRBV6-5 to TRBJ2-5; D gene uncertain. The CDR3 length is 14 residues. V lost 3 bases and J lost 5, with 13 bases in between. The V gene's germline CDR1 is MNHEY and CDR2 SVGAGI. Here the CDR3 reads CASSYGGSRETQYF. CDR3 nucleotides: TGTGCCAGCAGTTATGGCGGTTCTCGGGAGACCCAGTACTTC.

J is TRBJ2-7 and V is TRBV7-9; 9 bases match TRBD1. Trimming removed 5 bases from V and 4 bases from J; junction bases left unmatched: 6. This CDR3 has 14 residues. Germline values: CDR1 SEHNR, CDR2 FQNEAQ (reference sequence). The CDR3 sequence: CASSRRQGEYEQYF. The CDR3 DNA is TGTGCCAGCAGCCGTAGACAGGGGGAGTACGAGCAGTACTTC.

The V call is TRBV19, the J call TRBJ1-5; 8 positions match TRBD1. V shed 9 bases, J shed 7 bases, and the junction held 14 bases outside the gene matches. The CDR3 loop spans 15 amino acids. The germline V gene encodes CDR1 LNHDA and CDR2 SQIVND (reference sequence). CDR3 sequence: CASTPTQGAWQPQHF. The CDR3 DNA follows: TGTGCCAGCACCCCAACCCAGGGGGCTTGGCAGCCCCAGCATTTT. Variable domain in full (rest from reference TRBV19 and TRBJ1-5): DGGITQSPKYLFRKEGQNVTLSCEQNLNHDAMYWYRQDPGQGLRLIYYSQIVNDFQKGDIAEGYSVSREKKESFPLTVTSAQKNPTAFYLCASTPTQGAWQPQHFGDGTRLSIL.

About this clone itself: Sequence at one end of the junction differs from germline and may be a read error. This specimen includes other DNA sequences encoding the same CDR3. The rearrangement uses TRBV7-3 and TRBJ1-4, with D perhaps matching TRBD1 (5 bases). CDR1 SGHTA and CDR2 FQGTGA come from the germline V gene. This CDR3 region has 22 residues. The CDR3 protein is CASSRPAYSPKGVRSTNEKLFF. The DNA for the CDR3 is TGTGCCAGCAGCCGCCCCGCTTACTCACCAAAAGGGGTAAGGTCAACTAATGAAAAATTGTTTTTT.

The J gene is TRBJ1-6, the V gene TRBV2; no definite D call. Trimming left V 4 bases short and J 7 bases short, with 11 bases between. This CDR3 region has 14 residues. Germline V gene lookup returns CDR1 SNHLY and CDR2 FYNNEI. This CDR3 is CASSGRVGNSPLHF. The CDR3 DNA follows: TGTGCCAGCAGTGGAAGGGTAGGAAATTCACCCCTCCACTTT.

This clone was observed a few times. This rearrangement joins TRBV3-1 (or the pseudogene TRBV3-2) to TRBJ1-5; no clear D. Per germline, CDR1 LGHDT and CDR2 YNNKEL (reference sequence). This CDR3 is built from 13 residues. The V end was cut by 2 bases, the J end by 2 bases, with 4 bases between. CDR3 coding DNA: TGTGCCAGCAGCCAAAGAGGCAATCAGCCCCAGCATTTT. Protein product: CASSQRGNQPQHF.

There are a few counts of this clone. The rearrangement joins TRBV7-2 to TRBJ2-5; either TRBD1 or TRBD2 may supply D (5 bases each). The ends were cut back, 7 bases at V and 4 bases at J, with 19 bases in the middle. The CDR3 contains 15 residues. Germline values: CDR1 SGHTA, CDR2 FQGNSA. CDR3 residues: CASTRGERGSETQYF. In nucleotides, the CDR3 is TGTGCCAGCACGCGAGGGGAAAGAGGGTCAGAGACCCAGTACTTC. The full variable domain, with the rest looked up from reference TRBV7-2 and TRBJ2-5, is GAGVSQSPSNKVTEKGKDVELRCDPISGHTALYWYRQSLGQGLEFLIYFQGNSAPDKSGLPSDRFSAERTGGSVSTLTIQRTQQEDSAVYLCASTRGERGSETQYFGPGTRLLVL.

V and J are TRBV7-2 and TRBJ1-3; D remains unclear. The CDR3 is 16 amino acids. Germline CDR1 reads SGHTA; CDR2 reads FQGNSA. Between the trimmed V and J ends, which lost 1 base and 2 bases, there was a span of 12 bases. CDR3 amino acids: CASSLVGGFAGNTIYF. The CDR3 bases are TGTGCCAGCAGCTTAGTAGGAGGGTTTGCTGGAAACACCATATATTTT.

V is TRBV7-9 and J is TRBJ2-2; the match to TRBD2 covers 9 bases. Per the germline V gene, CDR1 is SEHNR and CDR2 is FQNEAQ (reference sequence). The CDR3 length is 18 residues. The ends lost 6 bases at V and 2 bases at J; junction bases unmatched: 13. In DNA, the CDR3 is TGTGCCAGCAGTCCCCTCGGGGTAGCGGGAGTCAACACCGGGGAGCTGTTTTTT. Translation: CASSPLGVAGVNTGELFF.

In DNA, the CDR3 is TGTGCCAGCAGTTCACAGGGGGCCTCGGGAGATACGCAGTATTTT. Translation: CASSSQGASGDTQYF. The chain combines TRBV7-3 with TRBJ2-3, with 9 nucleotides matching TRBD1. Germline CDR1 SGHTA, CDR2 FQGTGA. The CDR3 loop spans 15 amino acids. V lost 6 bases, J lost 5 bases, and 9 bases stayed unmatched.

The chain has TRBV28 and TRBJ2-7; TRBD2 matches at 13 bases. J lost 2 bases, V lost 2 bases, and 12 bases had no gene match. CDR1 and CDR2 from the germline V gene are MDHEN and SYDVKM. This CDR3 contains 19 residues. CDR3 bases: TGTGCCAGCAGTTTAAAGACTAGCGGGAGGCGAGTGGGGGCCTACGAGCAGTACTTC. Translation: CASSLKTSGRRVGAYEQYF.

The chain combines TRBV6-6 with TRBJ1-1; a weak D match, TRBD1 (5 bases). The length of the CDR3 is 16 residues. Germline lookup yields CDR1 MNHNY and CDR2 SVGAGI (reference sequence). V lost 0 bases to trimming and J lost 4 bases, with 15 bases between them. CDR3 DNA: TGTGCCAGCAGTTACTCGAAGGGCAGGAGGGGCACTGAAGCTTTCTTT. It translates to CASSYSKGRRGTEAFF.

J is TRBJ1-2 and V is TRBV4-1; D not resolved. The ends were cut back, 7 bases at V and 2 bases at J, with 20 bases in the middle. CDR1 MGHRA and CDR2 YSYEKL come from the germline V gene. The CDR3 runs to 16 residues. Here the CDR3 reads CASNPSGIRSNYGYTF. In DNA form, the CDR3 reads TGCGCCAGCAACCCCTCAGGCATTCGGAGCAACTATGGCTACACCTTC.

The chain recombines TRBV9 with TRBJ1-5, with TRBD1 matching over 7 bases. The CDR3 length is 15 residues. The germline gives CDR1 SGDLS, CDR2 YYNGEE. The V gene end was trimmed by 1 base and the J gene end by 3 bases; junction bases not matched to a gene: 4. CDR3 nucleotide sequence: TGTGCCAGCAGCGTAAAGGGGGCCCCCAATCAGCCCCAGCATTTT. Its protein is CASSVKGAPNQPQHF.

The chain recombines TRBV10-3 with TRBJ2-2; no definite D call. In germline, CDR1 is ENHRY, CDR2 SYGVKD. The CDR3 is 12 residues long. V lost 11 bases to trimming and J lost 6 bases, with 13 bases between them. CDR3 residues: CAFSDPPGELFF. In DNA, the CDR3 is TGTGCCTTCTCGGACCCCCCCGGGGAGCTGTTTTTT.

This chain links TRBV6-2 or TRBV6-3 with TRBJ2-1, with TRBD2 identical over 7 bases. CDR1 and CDR2 from the germline V gene are MNHEY and SVGEGT. This CDR3 is 13 amino acids long. The junction had 7 bases not matched to a gene; V was cut back by 5 bases and J by 9 bases. The DNA of the CDR3 is TGTGCCAGCAGTAGACTAGCTTGGGGTGAGCAGTTCTTC. Translating it yields CASSRLAWGEQFF.

This chain joins TRBV6-2 or TRBV6-3 and TRBJ1-5; a weak D match, TRBD1 (6 bases). From germline, CDR1 is MNHEY and CDR2 SVGEGT. Trimming removed 6 bases from V and 3 bases from J, with 12 bases in between. CDR3 size: 14 residues. The CDR3 coding sequence is TGTGCCAGCAGCGGACAGACTCCCAATCAGCCCCAGCATTTT. Residues: CASSGQTPNQPQHF.

This chain uses TRBV7-9 with TRBJ1-3; D gene ambiguous. In germline, CDR1 is SEHNR, CDR2 FQNEAQ (reference sequence). The CDR3 is 15 residues long. Trimming cost V 2 bases and J 0 bases, with 8 bases left between them. The chain's CDR3 is CASSLLRGSGNTIYF. CDR3 coding DNA: TGTGCCAGCAGCTTATTGCGCGGCTCTGGAAACACCATATATTTT.

The rearrangement joins TRBV7-2 to TRBJ2-7, with 7 bases fitting TRBD2. The CDR3 totals 15 residues. Germline assignment: CDR1 SGHTA and CDR2 FQGNSA. V dropped 1 base and J dropped 4; count of bases not matched to a gene: 7. This CDR3 reads CASSLVGGVIYEQYF. CDR3 DNA: TGTGCCAGCAGCTTAGTTGGGGGGGTGATTTACGAGCAGTACTTC.

The rearrangement links TRBV7-3 to TRBJ1-1; D not resolved. V gave up 5 bases and J gave up 2 bases, with 12 bases separating them. Germline CDR1 is SGHTA and CDR2 is FQGTGA. There are 14 residues in the CDR3. CDR3 DNA: TGTGCCAGCAGCAACTCAAACCCTAACACTGAAGCTTTCTTT. It encodes CASSNSNPNTEAFF.

This chain joins TRBV7-2 and TRBJ2-4, with TRBD2 identical over 8 bases. The CDR3 is 15 residues long. V shed 5 bases, J shed 6 bases, and the junction held 9 bases outside the gene matches. Germline V gene sequence: CDR1 SGHTA, CDR2 FQGNSA. CDR3 amino acids: CASSPFGGEGNIQYF. The CDR3 region has the DNA TGTGCCAGCAGCCCCTTCGGGGGGGAAGGAAACATTCAGTACTTC.